The 6 T cell receptor beta chains presented below share a single source sample, sequenced in a study of regulatory T cells in long-lasting Graves disease. With iRepertoire HTBI primers and Arm-PCR of CDR3 regions, TCR beta libraries were built. One entry per CDR3 protein, called by TCRdb with MiXCR from the multiplex PCR reads. The sample carries a few hundred thousand distinct CDR3 sequences, 23% recorded once. Time point given: persistent/refractory GD, antithyroid drugs over 5 years with positive TRAb. Researchers made the TCR library from RNA that was extracted from PBMCs. The source material was peripheral blood mononuclear cells (PBMCs), sampled when the disease was refractory, from a patient treated with antithyroid drugs. Source of these receptors: a female donor with Graves disease.

This rearrangement joins TRBV6-1 to TRBJ1-5; a weak D match, TRBD1 (5 bases). Germline loops: CDR1 MNHNS, CDR2 SASEGT. Deletions cut 6 bases from V and 5 bases from J, with 14 bases between. There are 14 residues in the CDR3. CDR3 sequence: CASSPRDPDQPQHF. CDR3 coding DNA: TGTGCCAGCAGCCCCCGGGACCCTGATCAGCCCCAGCATTTT.

There are a few counts of this clonotype. The gene calls are TRBV6-1 and TRBJ2-5; D may be TRBD1 or TRBD2 (5 bases each). Germline CDR1 reads MNHNS; CDR2 reads SASEGT. V was cut by 11 bases and J by 5 bases, with 18 bases left in between. The CDR3 runs 13 residues. This chain's CDR3 is CAGGFSPSETQYF. The CDR3, as DNA: TGTGCCGGGGGTTTCAGCCCCAGTGAGACCCAGTACTTC.

This clonotype was seen many times. This sequence joins TRBV5-4 and TRBJ2-2; 9 nucleotides align to TRBD1. With 1 base clipped from V and 6 bases from J, the junction kept 10 bases outside the gene matches. CDR1 and CDR2 (germline): SGHNT, YYREEE (reference sequence). The CDR3 covers 17 residues. The CDR3 DNA reads TGTGCCAGCAGCTTGCTCGGGACAGGGCCGTCGGCCGGGGAGCTGTTTTTT. It codes for CASSLLGTGPSAGELFF.

This clonotype was seen a few times. This chain joins TRBV6-2 or TRBV6-3 and TRBJ2-7; tentatively, D is TRBD1 (6 bases). Germline V gene sequence: CDR1 MNHEY, CDR2 SVGEGT. The CDR3 extends over 14 amino acids. Trimming shortened V by 5 bases and J by 4 bases, and 15 bases separated the two germline ends. CDR3 nucleotide sequence: TGTGCCAGCAGTGTCCCGAGGGGGTTTTACGAGCAGTACTTC. Translation gives CASSVPRGFYEQYF.

The CDR3 spells CAIGGGKTQYF. DNA of the CDR3: TGTGCCATCGGGGGGGGGAAGACCCAGTACTTC. The V gene is TRBV10-3, the J gene TRBJ2-5; 7 nucleotides agree with TRBD2. CDR1 and CDR2 (germline): ENHRY, SYGVKD. V gave up 8 bases and J gave up 6 bases; unmatched junction bases: 3. This CDR3 region has 11 residues.

This clonotype was detected once. V usage is TRBV7-9 and J usage is TRBJ2-5, with a tentative D call TRBD1 (6 bases). V was cut by 3 bases and J by 2 bases, with 13 bases left in between. The CDR3 has 15 residues. CDR1 is SEHNR, CDR2 FQNEAQ, per germline (reference sequence). This CDR3 is CASSLWPGEQETQYF. In DNA, the CDR3 is TGTGCCAGCAGCTTGTGGCCAGGGGAACAAGAGACCCAGTACTTC.